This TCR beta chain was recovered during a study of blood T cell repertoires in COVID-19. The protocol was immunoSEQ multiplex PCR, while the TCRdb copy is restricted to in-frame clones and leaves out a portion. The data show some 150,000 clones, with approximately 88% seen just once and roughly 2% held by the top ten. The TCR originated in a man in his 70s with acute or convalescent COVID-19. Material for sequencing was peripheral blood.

The CDR3 reads CAIRVRLAGNTDTQYF. CDR3 nucleotides: TGTGCCATCCGAGTGAGGCTAGCGGGGAACACAGATACGCAGTATTTT. V and J are TRBV10-3 and TRBJ2-3; TRBD2 aligns across 9 bases. The V segment lost 8 bases and the J segment 2 bases; nucleotides outside the gene matches: 11. Germline lookup yields CDR1 ENHRY and CDR2 SYGVKD. The CDR3 consists of 16 residues.